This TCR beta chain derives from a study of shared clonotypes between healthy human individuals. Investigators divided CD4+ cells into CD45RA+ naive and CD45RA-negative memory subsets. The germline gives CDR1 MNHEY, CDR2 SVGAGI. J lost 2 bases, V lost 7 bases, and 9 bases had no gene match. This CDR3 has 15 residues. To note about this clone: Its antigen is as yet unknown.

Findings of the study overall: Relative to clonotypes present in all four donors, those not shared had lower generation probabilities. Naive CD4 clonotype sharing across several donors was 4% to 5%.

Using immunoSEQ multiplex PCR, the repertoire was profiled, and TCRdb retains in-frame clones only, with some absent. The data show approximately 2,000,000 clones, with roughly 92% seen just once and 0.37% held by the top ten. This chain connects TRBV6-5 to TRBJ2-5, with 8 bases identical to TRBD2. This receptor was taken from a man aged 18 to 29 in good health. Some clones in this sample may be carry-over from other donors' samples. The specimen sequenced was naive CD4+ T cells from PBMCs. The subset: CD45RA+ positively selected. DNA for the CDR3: TGTGCCAGCACCCCGGGGGGGAGGGTACAAGAGACCCAGTACTTC. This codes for CASTPGGRVQETQYF.